A single sample gave rise to the 7 T cell receptor beta chains below, sequenced in a study of CD8 T cells in Susac syndrome. Reverse transcription of about 0.45 to 1 ug RNA was performed with random hexamers. MiXCR, run by TCRdb on the immunoSEQ multiplex PCR reads, gives a single entry per CDR3 protein. The table includes about 300,000 distinct CDR3 sequences, 89% detected once. Specimen: CD8+ T cells from PBMCs. These receptors were obtained from a human donor with multiple sclerosis.

The chain couples TRBV3-1 to TRBJ2-5; TRBD2 agrees at 8 bases. The germline gives CDR1 LGHDT, CDR2 YNNKEL (reference sequence). The CDR3 is 18 residues long. J lost 0 bases, V lost 4 bases, and 13 bases had no gene match. CDR3 DNA sequence: TGTGCCAGCAGCCGTACTAGCGGCGCGGGTTACCACCAAGAGACCCAGTACTTC. Translation: CASSRTSGAGYHQETQYF.

The DNA of the CDR3 is TGTGCCAGCGGGCCCGGGACAGGGACGGGCGCCTACGAGCAGTACTTC. It translates to CASGPGTGTGAYEQYF. The chain couples TRBV27 to TRBJ2-7, with 9 positions matching TRBD1. CDR3 size: 16 residues. V lost 8 bases and J lost 2; bases outside the gene matches: 13. In germline, CDR1 is MNHEY, CDR2 SMNVEV (reference sequence).

This chain connects TRBV5-4 to TRBJ2-7, with D maybe TRBD1 (6 bases). The length of the CDR3 is 13 residues. Trimming left V 3 bases short and J 6 bases short, with 13 bases between. In germline, CDR1 is SGHNT, CDR2 YYREEE (reference sequence). The CDR3 DNA is TGTGCCAGCAGCTCGGGCGAGGGGGTCGAGCAGTACTTC. Translation: CASSSGEGVEQYF.

In this sample, this clonotype turned up once. The V and J genes are TRBV7-2 and TRBJ2-5; D gene ambiguous. This CDR3 has 16 residues. With 1 base removed from V and 4 bases from J, the gap between germline ends came to 16 bases. Germline CDR1 is SGHTA and CDR2 is FQGNSA. CDR3 coding DNA: TGTGCCAGCAGCTTAGTAAGCCGAGAAGTGTTAGAGACCCAGTACTTC. Translated: CASSLVSREVLETQYF. The full variable domain, in which reference TRBV7-2 and TRBJ2-5 provide the parts outside the CDR3, is GAGVSQSPSNKVTEKGKDVELRCDPISGHTALYWYRQSLGQGLEFLIYFQGNSAPDKSGLPSDRFSAERTGGSVSTLTIQRTQQEDSAVYLCASSLVSREVLETQYFGPGTRLLVL.

The chain employs TRBV11-2 and TRBJ1-2; TRBD1 agrees at 10 bases. Looked up from germline, CDR1 is SGHAT and CDR2 is FQNNGV. With V trimmed by 5 bases and J by 4 bases, 7 bases remained unmatched. The CDR3 contains 15 residues. CDR3 bases: TGTGCCAGCAGCCTTGGACAGGGGGGGGCCTATGGCTACACCTTC. This gives the protein CASSLGQGGAYGYTF.

The chain is built from TRBV29-1 and TRBJ1-2; D is unclear. The CDR3 is 13 amino acids. The V and J ends lost 5 bases and 2 bases respectively, with 12 bases between them. The germline CDR1 and CDR2 sequences are SQVTM and ANQGSEA. CDR3 protein: CSVLLGLNYGYTF. In DNA, the CDR3 is TGCAGCGTTTTGTTGGGGTTAAACTATGGCTACACCTTC.

The chain recombines TRBV5-4 with TRBJ1-1, with a possible D match to TRBD1 (5 bases). Germline V lookup: CDR1 SGHNT, CDR2 YYREEE (reference sequence). Trimming cost V 4 bases and J 1 base, with 14 bases left between them. The CDR3 loop spans 15 amino acids. The DNA of the CDR3 is TGTGCCAGCAGCATTGTTTTAACAGGGAACACTGAAGCTTTCTTT. Translating it yields CASSIVLTGNTEAFF.